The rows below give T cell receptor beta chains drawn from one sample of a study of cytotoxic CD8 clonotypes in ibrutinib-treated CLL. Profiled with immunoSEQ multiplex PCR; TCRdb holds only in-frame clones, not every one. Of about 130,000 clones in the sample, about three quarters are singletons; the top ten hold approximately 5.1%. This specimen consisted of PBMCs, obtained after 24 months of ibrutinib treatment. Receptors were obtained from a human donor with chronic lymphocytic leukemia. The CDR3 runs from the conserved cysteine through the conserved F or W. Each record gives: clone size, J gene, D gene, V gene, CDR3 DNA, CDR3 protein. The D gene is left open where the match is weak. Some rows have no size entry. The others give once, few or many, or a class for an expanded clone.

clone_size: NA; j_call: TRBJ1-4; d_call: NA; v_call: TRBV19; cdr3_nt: TGTGCCAGTAGTCCCGGGCGGGGAAAACTGTTTTTT; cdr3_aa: CASSPGRGKLFF
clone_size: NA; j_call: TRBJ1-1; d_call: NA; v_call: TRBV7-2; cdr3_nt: TGTGCCAGCAGCTTGGGGGAAATTGAAGCTTTCTTT; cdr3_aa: CASSLGEIEAFF
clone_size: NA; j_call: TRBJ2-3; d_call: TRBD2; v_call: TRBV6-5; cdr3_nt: TGTGCCAGCAGGGGACTAGCGGCCACAGATACGCAGTATTTT; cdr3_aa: CASRGLAATDTQYF
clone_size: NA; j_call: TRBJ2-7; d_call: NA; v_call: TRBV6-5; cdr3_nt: TGTGCCAGCAGTTACGCCCGGGGGAGCACCTACGAGCAGTACTTC; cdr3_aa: CASSYARGSTYEQYF
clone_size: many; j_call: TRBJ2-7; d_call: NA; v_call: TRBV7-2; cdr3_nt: TGTGCCAGCAGCTTAGGGAGGTCCAGAGCCTACGTCGGGCAGTACTTC; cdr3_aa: CASSLGRSRAYVGQYF
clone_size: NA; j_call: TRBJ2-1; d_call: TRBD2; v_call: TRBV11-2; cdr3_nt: TGTGCCAGCAGCCGGGGGGGGAGCGGCAATGAGCAGTTCTTC; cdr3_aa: CASSRGGSGNEQFF
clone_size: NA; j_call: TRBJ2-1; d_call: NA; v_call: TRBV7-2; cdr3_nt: TGTGCCAGCAGCCCTACACGGAGCTCCTACAATGAGCAGTTCTTC; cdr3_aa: CASSPTRSSYNEQFF
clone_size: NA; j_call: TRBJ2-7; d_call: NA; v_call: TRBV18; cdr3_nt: TGTGCCAGCTCACCAAGGGAAGATGAGCAGTACTTC; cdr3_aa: CASSPREDEQYF
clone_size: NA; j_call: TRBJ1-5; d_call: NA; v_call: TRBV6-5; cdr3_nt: TGTGCCAGCAGCCGAAGCCGACAAGGGAATCAGCCCCAGCATTTT; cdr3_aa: CASSRSRQGNQPQHF
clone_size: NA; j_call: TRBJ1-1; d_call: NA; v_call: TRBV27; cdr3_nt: TGTGCCAGCAGTTTGGGCACGAATCGGGGTGAAGCTTTCTTT; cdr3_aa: CASSLGTNRGEAFF
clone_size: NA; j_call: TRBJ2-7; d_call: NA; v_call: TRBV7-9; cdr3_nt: TGTGCCAGCAGCCGCGCGGACTTCCCCTACGAGCAGTACTTC; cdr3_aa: CASSRADFPYEQYF
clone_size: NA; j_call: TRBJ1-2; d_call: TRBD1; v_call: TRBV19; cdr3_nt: TGTGCCAGTATGAGACAGGGGGCGTTCTATGGCTACACCTTC; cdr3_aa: CASMRQGAFYGYTF
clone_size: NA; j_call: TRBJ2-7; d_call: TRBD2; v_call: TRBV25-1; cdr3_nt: TGTGCCAGCAGTTGGATTGGACTAGAACCCCCCGCCTACGAGCAGTACTTC; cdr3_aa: CASSWIGLEPPAYEQYF
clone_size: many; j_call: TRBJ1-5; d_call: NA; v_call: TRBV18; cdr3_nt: TGTGCCAGCTCAGCCGACACCCTCAATCAGCCCCAGCATTTT; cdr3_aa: CASSADTLNQPQHF
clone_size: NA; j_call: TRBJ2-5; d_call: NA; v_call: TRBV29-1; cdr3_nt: TGCAGCGCCGGACAGCCCCAAGAGACCCAGTACTTC; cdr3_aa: CSAGQPQETQYF
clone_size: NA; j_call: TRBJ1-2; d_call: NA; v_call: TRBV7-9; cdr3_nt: TGTGCCAGCAGCTTATTGGGGGCCTATGGCTACACCTTC; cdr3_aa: CASSLLGAYGYTF